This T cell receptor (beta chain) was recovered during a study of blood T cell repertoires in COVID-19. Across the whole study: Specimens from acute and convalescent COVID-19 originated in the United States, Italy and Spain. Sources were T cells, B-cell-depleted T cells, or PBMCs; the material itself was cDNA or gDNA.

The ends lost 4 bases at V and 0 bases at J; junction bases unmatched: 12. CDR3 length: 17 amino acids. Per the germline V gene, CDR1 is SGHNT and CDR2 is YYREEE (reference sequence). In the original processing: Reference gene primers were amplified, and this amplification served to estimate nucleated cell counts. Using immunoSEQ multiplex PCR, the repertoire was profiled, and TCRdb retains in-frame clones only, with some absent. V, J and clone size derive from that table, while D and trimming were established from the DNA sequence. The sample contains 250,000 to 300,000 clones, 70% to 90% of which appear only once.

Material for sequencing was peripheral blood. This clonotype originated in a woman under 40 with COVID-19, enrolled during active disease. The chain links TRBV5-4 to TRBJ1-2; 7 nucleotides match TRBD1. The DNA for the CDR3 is TGTGCCAGCAGCCCGCGACAGGGCGAACAAGCTAACTATGGCTACACCTTC. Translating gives CASSPRQGEQANYGYTF. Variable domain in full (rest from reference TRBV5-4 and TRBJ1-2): ETGVTQSPTHLIKTRGQQVTLRCSSQSGHNTVSWYQQALGQGPQFIFQYYREEENGRGNFPPRFSGLQFPNYSSELNVNALELDDSALYLCASSPRQGEQANYGYTFGSGTRLTVV.